These 16 T cell receptor beta chains share one sample of origin, sequenced in a study of control samples from healthy donors and cancer patients. Clones were read by immunoSEQ multiplex PCR, and TCRdb kept only the in-frame ones, dropping some. The sample lists 100,000 to 130,000 clones; roughly 79% were seen once. Sequencing used blood. The receptors here all came from a man aged 18 to 29 in good health.

V usage is TRBV7-2 and J usage is TRBJ2-3, with D possibly being TRBD1 (6 bases). The CDR3 has 16 amino acids. Trimming took off 3 bases at V and 5 bases at J, with 18 bases between the two ends. Germline assignment: CDR1 SGHTA and CDR2 FQGNSA. The DNA for the CDR3 is TGTGCCAGCAGCTTCTTAGGGGGACCTGGGGGAGATACGCAGTATTTT. Its protein is CASSFLGGPGGDTQYF.

This clone has only a few counts. The chain has TRBV10-1 and TRBJ1-5, with D possibly matching TRBD1 (5 bases). This CDR3 has 17 residues. With 7 bases removed from V and 0 bases from J, the gap between germline ends came to 19 bases. Germline lookup yields CDR1 WNHNN and CDR2 SYGVQD (reference sequence). The CDR3 is CASTYGTGGYSNQPQHF. The CDR3 nucleotides read TGCGCCAGCACTTACGGGACCGGCGGCTATAGCAATCAGCCCCAGCATTTT.

This chain connects TRBV5-1 to TRBJ2-3; D is uncertain. There are 17 residues in the CDR3. Germline loops: CDR1 SGHRS, CDR2 YFSETQ. Deletions cut 3 bases from V and 0 bases from J, with 17 bases between. CDR3 nucleotides: TGCGCCAGCAGCTCCACCTTTAACCGAGCCAGCACAGATACGCAGTATTTT. Amino acid sequence: CASSSTFNRASTDTQYF. Combining the CDR3 with reference TRBV5-1 and TRBJ2-3 gives the whole variable domain KAGVTQTPRYLIKTRGQQVTLSCSPISGHRSVSWYQQTPGQGLQFLFEYFSETQRNKGNFPGRFSGRQFSNSRSEMNVSTLELGDSALYLCASSSTFNRASTDTQYFGPGTRLTVL.

This clone came up once. The chain carries TRBV7-2 and TRBJ2-1; D is perhaps TRBD2 (7 bases). V was cut by 1 base and J by 4 bases, with 11 bases left in between. The CDR3 is 15 residues long. Per germline, CDR1 SGHTA and CDR2 FQGNSA. DNA for the CDR3: TGTGCCAGCAGCTTAGACGGGGGGCCTTACAATGAGCAGTTCTTC. Protein: CASSLDGGPYNEQFF.

The CDR3 loop is CASRPRGREENTEAFF. The CDR3 nucleotides read TGTGCCAGCAGGCCTCGGGGGCGAGAGGAGAACACTGAAGCTTTCTTT. This chain connects TRBV27 to TRBJ1-1; D possibly corresponds to TRBD1 (6 bases). V lost 6 bases, J lost 1 base, and 18 bases lay in between. This CDR3 is 16 amino acids long. Germline V gives CDR1 MNHEY, CDR2 SMNVEV (reference sequence).

Here the CDR3 DNA reads TGTGCCAGCAGCTCCTACAGGGGGGGTATCACAGATACGCAGTATTTT. This translates into CASSSYRGGITDTQYF. This chain uses TRBV13 with TRBJ2-3, with D possibly TRBD1 on 8 matching bases. CDR3 length: 16 residues. V shed 4 bases and J shed 2 bases, with 16 bases lying between them. Germline CDR1 PRHDT, CDR2 FYEKMQ (reference sequence).

This rearrangement joins TRBV18 to TRBJ1-1; D call uncertain. The germline V gene has CDR1 KGHSH and CDR2 LQKENI. CDR3 size: 16 residues. V lost 2 bases to trimming and J lost 0 bases, with 13 bases between them. The CDR3 region is CASSPRVDGLNTEAFF. In DNA, the CDR3 is TGTGCCAGCTCACCAAGGGTGGACGGACTGAACACTGAAGCTTTCTTT.

V and J are TRBV6-6 and TRBJ1-2, with TRBD1 matching over 10 bases. Germline loops: CDR1 MNHNY, CDR2 SVGAGI (reference sequence). This CDR3 has 13 amino acids. J lost 6 bases, V lost 8 bases, and 6 bases had no gene match. In nucleotides, the CDR3 is TGTGCCAGCGGCAGAGGACAGGGGGATGGCTACACCTTC. This translates into CASGRGQGDGYTF.

CDR3 region: CAWSVSRTFPNTEAFF. The CDR3 DNA reads TGTGCCTGGAGTGTATCCAGGACCTTCCCGAACACTGAAGCTTTCTTT. The genes are TRBV30 and TRBJ1-1, with D uncertain. In germline, CDR1 is GTSNPN, CDR2 SVGIG (reference sequence). Trimming stripped 0 bases from V and 1 base from J, with 15 bases between. The CDR3 covers 16 residues.

This chain links TRBV14 with TRBJ2-1; 11 nucleotides match TRBD2. After removal of 4 bases from V and 0 bases from J, the junction contained 17 bases not matched to a gene. The CDR3 is 21 residues long. CDR1 is SGHDN, CDR2 FVKESK, per germline. The CDR3 coding sequence is TGTGCCAGCAGCCCTCGCCGGCCTAGCGGGGGGCTACCGAGCTCCTACAATGAGCAGTTCTTC. It is translated as CASSPRRPSGGLPSSYNEQFF.

The rearrangement uses TRBV6-2 or TRBV6-3 and TRBJ2-7; perhaps TRBD1 as D (6 bases). V gave up 6 bases and J gave up 6 bases, with 12 bases separating them. The CDR3 consists of 12 residues. CDR1 and CDR2 (germline): MNHEY, SVGEGT. The CDR3 region has the DNA TGTGCCAGCAGCTTGACAGGTTTCGAGCAGTACGTC. Protein product: CASSLTGFEQYV.

V is TRBV19 and J is TRBJ1-1; a possible D gene is TRBD1 (5 bases). The CDR3 spans 13 residues. With 3 bases removed from V and 6 bases from J, the gap between germline ends came to 11 bases. The germline CDR1 and CDR2 sequences are LNHDA and SQIVND (reference sequence). In DNA, the CDR3 is TGTGCCAGTAGTATTAACAGGCTGGCTGAAGCTTTCTTT. The encoded protein is CASSINRLAEAFF.

In its sample, this clone was seen once. V gene TRBV6-1 combines with J gene TRBJ2-1, with D uncertain. Germline V CDR1 and CDR2: MNHNS, SASEGT. V lost 3 bases to trimming and J lost 2 bases, with 11 bases between them. CDR3 length: 15 residues. The CDR3 DNA reads TGTGCCAGCAGTGATCCCCTCGCAGCCTACAATGAGCAGTTCTTC. Amino acid sequence: CASSDPLAAYNEQFF.

DNA of the CDR3: TGCAGTGCCGCCGGGGGATACGAGCAGTACTTC. Translated: CSAAGGYEQYF. V and J are TRBV20-1 and TRBJ2-7; TRBD2 is a possible D gene (6 bases). V gave up 6 bases and J gave up 4 bases, with 10 bases separating them. Looked up from germline, CDR1 is DFQATT and CDR2 is SNEGSKA (reference sequence). The CDR3 loop spans 11 amino acids.

To note about this clone: At one end the junction does not follow the germline gene, possibly because of a read error. The rearrangement joins TRBV7-8 to TRBJ1-2, with no clear D. The CDR3 loop spans 13 amino acids. Germline V gives CDR1 SGHVS, CDR2 FQNEAQ. The CDR3 loop reads CASSPPQAKVFAF. For the CDR3, the DNA is TGTGCCAGCAGCCCCCCCCAGGCCAAGGTCTTCGCATTC.

The chain links TRBV6-2 or TRBV6-3 to TRBJ2-3; 10 nucleotides match TRBD2. Germline-derived CDR1 and CDR2 are MNHEY and SVGEGT. CDR3 length equals 15 residues. V trimming: 4 bases; J trimming: 6 bases; junction bases outside the gene matches: 7. The CDR3 region is CASSFERGGLDTQYF. The CDR3, as DNA: TGTGCCAGCAGTTTTGAGCGGGGGGGCCTGGATACGCAGTATTTT.